These 17 T cell receptor beta chains were sequenced from one sample in a study of shared clonotypes between healthy human individuals (dated by TCRdb to about 2020). Library preparation used the immunoSEQ multiplex PCR assay. The table was pulled from immuneACCESS by TCRdb, which kept in-frame rearrangements only. Such tables lose some clones; where checked, under half of the loss comes from unresolved V genes, and the rest has no known cause. The sample table holds approximately 530,000 clones, of which 95% to 97% were seen once. The ten biggest clones cover under 0.06% of the sample. Sequenced input: naive CD4+ T cells sorted from blood. Reading the label with the study, this specimen's cell subset or site is: CD45RA+ positively selected. The origin of the receptors is a woman under 40 in good health.

This chain uses TRBV6-6 with TRBJ2-7; 12 bases are a match to TRBD2. This CDR3 is 15 amino acids long. Unmatched junction bases numbered 7, after V lost 5 bases and J lost 5 bases. CDR1 and CDR2 from the germline V gene are MNHNY and SVGAGI (reference sequence). The chain's CDR3 is CASSVRLAGVNEQYF. The CDR3 bases are TGTGCCAGCAGTGTGCGACTAGCGGGAGTTAACGAGCAGTACTTC.

The chain combines TRBV29-1 with TRBJ2-7, with TRBD2 identical over 9 bases. This CDR3 is 13 amino acids long. Trimming removed 3 bases from V and 2 bases from J; junction bases left unmatched: 2. Germline lookup yields CDR1 SQVTM and CDR2 ANQGSEA. CDR3 sequence: CSVEGLAPYEQYF. The CDR3 nucleotides are TGCAGCGTTGAGGGACTAGCTCCCTACGAGCAGTACTTC.

The chain couples TRBV9 to TRBJ2-3; D is ambiguous. The ends were cut back, 3 bases at V and 2 bases at J, with 16 bases in the middle. The CDR3 runs 16 residues. Per germline, CDR1 SGDLS and CDR2 YYNGEE. In nucleotides, the CDR3 is TGTGCCAGCAGCGACACCCCATTTTTGTCCACAGATACGCAGTATTTT. Translation gives CASSDTPFLSTDTQYF.

V and J are TRBV10-1 and TRBJ2-2; D is possibly TRBD2 (5 bases). Trimming pared 6 bases from V and 3 bases from J, leaving 8 bases between. Germline-derived CDR1 and CDR2 are WNHNN and SYGVQD (reference sequence). CDR3 size: 13 residues. The CDR3 loop is CASRRTDTGELFF. CDR3 DNA: TGCGCCAGCAGGAGGACTGACACCGGGGAGCTGTTTTTT.

The chain combines TRBV5-1 with TRBJ2-7, with D perhaps matching TRBD2 (6 bases). CDR1 SGHRS and CDR2 YFSETQ come from the germline V gene. CDR3 size: 15 residues. V lost 4 bases and J 4 bases, leaving 18 bases between the germline ends. As DNA, the CDR3 is TGCGCCAGCAGCCCCGAGGGTGGGGGAGGTTACGAGCAGTACTTC. Translated: CASSPEGGGGYEQYF.

The chain couples TRBV19 to TRBJ2-1; TRBD2 matches at 8 bases. V was clipped by 7 bases and J by 0 bases; unmatched bases: 5. Germline V gene lookup returns CDR1 LNHDA and CDR2 SQIVND (reference sequence). This CDR3 spans 15 amino acids. This chain's CDR3 is CASNKGLASYNEQFF. The CDR3 coding sequence is TGTGCCAGTAACAAAGGACTAGCCTCCTACAATGAGCAGTTCTTC.

The V call is TRBV6-5, the J call TRBJ1-5; TRBD1 matches 7 bases. Germline trimming cut 6 bases from V and 5 bases from J; bases unmatched to any gene: 10. This CDR3 has 15 residues. Germline CDR1 is MNHEY and CDR2 is SVGAGI. The DNA for the CDR3 is TGTGCCAGCAGAAGAACAGGGGATGTCGATCAGCCCCAGCATTTT. It codes for CASRRTGDVDQPQHF.

V and J are TRBV28 and TRBJ1-2; 12 bases agree with TRBD1. Trimming cost V 7 bases and J 7 bases; bases outside gene matches: 13. CDR1 is MDHEN and CDR2 is SYDVKM in the germline V gene. This CDR3 contains 16 residues. The CDR3 loop is CASISSGTGGAGGYTF. The CDR3 DNA reads TGTGCCAGCATCTCATCCGGGACAGGGGGCGCGGGTGGCTACACCTTC.

As DNA, the CDR3 is TGCGCCAGCAGCCAACAGGGGCGGTTTTATGAGCAGTTCTTC. Amino acid sequence: CASSQQGRFYEQFF. The chain has TRBV4-1 and TRBJ2-1, with D perhaps TRBD1 (6 bases). Germline-derived CDR1 and CDR2 are MGHRA and YSYEKL. V lost 2 bases and J 8 bases, leaving 13 bases between the germline ends. CDR3 size: 14 residues.

V usage is TRBV5-5 and J usage is TRBJ1-1; 7 bases fit TRBD1. This CDR3 region has 16 residues. The junction had 6 bases not matched to a gene; V was cut back by 0 bases and J by 1 base. Germline V lookup: CDR1 SGHKS, CDR2 YYEKEE (reference sequence). The CDR3 loop is CASSLAGDRTNTEAFF. The CDR3 DNA follows: TGTGCCAGCAGCTTGGCCGGGGACAGAACGAACACTGAAGCTTTCTTT.

The V and J genes are TRBV28 and TRBJ2-7; 7 positions agree with TRBD2. The junction had 7 bases not matched to a gene; V was cut back by 3 bases and J by 2 bases. The CDR3 covers 15 residues. Germline loops: CDR1 MDHEN, CDR2 SYDVKM. CDR3: CASSFVGSGAYEQYF. The CDR3 coding sequence is TGTGCCAGCAGTTTTGTTGGCAGCGGGGCCTACGAGCAGTACTTC.

This chain links TRBV6-1 with TRBJ2-4; a weak D match, TRBD1 (6 bases). V lost 1 base, J lost 7 bases, and 14 bases lay in between. The V gene's germline CDR1 is MNHNS and CDR2 SASEGT. This CDR3 region has 15 residues. The CDR3 here is CASSEVPGTPNIQYF. The CDR3 nucleotides read TGTGCCAGCAGTGAAGTACCCGGGACACCGAACATTCAGTACTTC.

This chain connects TRBV4-1 to TRBJ2-7; D perhaps matches TRBD2 (6 bases). Germline loops: CDR1 MGHRA, CDR2 YSYEKL. CDR3 length equals 13 residues. With 2 bases removed from V and 9 bases from J, the gap between germline ends came to 14 bases. DNA for the CDR3: TGCGCCAGCAGCCAATCTCGACTAGAAGTGCAGTACTTC. It yields the protein CASSQSRLEVQYF.

This clone was recorded once. V is TRBV6-5 and J is TRBJ1-5, with D uncertain. Trimming left V 9 bases short and J 6 bases short, with 15 bases between. The germline V gene encodes CDR1 MNHEY and CDR2 SVGAGI. This CDR3 contains 13 residues. The CDR3 region has the DNA TGTGCCAGAAGATGGATGGGTCGTCAGCCCCAGCATTTT. This sequence encodes CARRWMGRQPQHF.

The gene calls are TRBV18 and TRBJ2-2; D not certain. Germline values: CDR1 KGHSH, CDR2 LQKENI. This CDR3 is 12 amino acids long. V was pared by 5 bases and J by 5 bases, with 6 bases between. The CDR3 DNA follows: TGTGCCAGCTCAGTTGGGACCGGGGAGCTGTTTTTT. Translation gives CASSVGTGELFF.

This chain connects TRBV18 to TRBJ2-5, with a weak D call TRBD2 (6 bases). The CDR3 spans 14 residues. CDR1 and CDR2 from the germline V gene are KGHSH and LQKENI. Trimming took 3 bases from V and 4 from J, leaving 12 bases between them. The CDR3 sequence is CASSPAGLPETQYF. In nucleotides, the CDR3 is TGTGCCAGCTCACCCGCGGGGCTTCCAGAGACCCAGTACTTC.

A single count supports this clone. The rearrangement uses TRBV7-3 and TRBJ2-5; D gene ambiguous. Per the germline V gene, CDR1 is SGHTA and CDR2 is FQGTGA. The CDR3 totals 13 residues. The V end was cut by 1 base, the J end by 1 base, with 4 bases between. The CDR3 protein is CASSLSPQETQYF. The CDR3 DNA sequence: TGTGCCAGCAGCTTAAGCCCCCAAGAGACCCAGTACTTC.